Each of the 30 T cell receptor beta chains below was sequenced from the same sample in a study of cytotoxic CD8 clonotypes in ibrutinib-treated CLL. Measured with immunoSEQ multiplex PCR; TCRdb has only the in-frame clones, and not every one. The sample comprises some 160,000 clones, 81% of which are singletons, and approximately 2% rests with the top ten. The source was PBMCs, collected after 12 months of ibrutinib treatment. Receptors originate from a human donor with chronic lymphocytic leukemia.

The genes are TRBV11-2 and TRBJ2-1, with D tentatively TRBD2 (5 bases). The germline V gene encodes CDR1 SGHAT and CDR2 FQNNGV. The CDR3 covers 16 residues. The V and J ends lost 0 bases and 1 base respectively, with 10 bases between them. The CDR3 protein is CASSLELAKSYNEQFF. In nucleotides, the CDR3 is TGTGCCAGCAGCTTAGAGCTAGCTAAATCCTACAATGAGCAGTTCTTC.

V is TRBV7-3 and J is TRBJ1-1; a weak D match, TRBD1 (5 bases). V shed 4 bases and J shed 1 base, with 7 bases lying between them. The CDR3 runs to 13 residues. CDR1 is SGHTA and CDR2 is FQGTGA in the germline V gene. This chain's CDR3 is CASSYTGNTEAFF. The CDR3 region has the DNA TGTGCCAGCAGCTATACAGGGAACACTGAAGCTTTCTTT.

V gene TRBV4-3 combines with J gene TRBJ1-2; no clear D. V dropped 0 bases and J dropped 0 bases, with 14 bases sitting between them. The CDR3 contains 17 residues. The V gene's germline CDR1 is LGHNA and CDR2 YSLEER. This CDR3 reads CASSQEVSATTNYGYTF. The CDR3 DNA reads as TGCGCCAGCAGCCAAGAGGTATCCGCAACCACTAACTATGGCTACACCTTC.

V usage is TRBV7-2 and J usage is TRBJ1-5, with 8 bases lining up with TRBD1. The CDR3 consists of 15 residues. Unmatched junction bases numbered 5, after V lost 1 base and J lost 6 bases. Germline V lookup: CDR1 SGHTA, CDR2 FQGNSA. The chain's CDR3 is CASSLVTGGFQPQHF. The DNA for the CDR3 is TGTGCCAGCAGCTTAGTTACAGGGGGATTTCAGCCCCAGCATTTT.

The gene calls are TRBV11-2 and TRBJ2-3, with TRBD2 matching over 7 bases. V trimming: 5 bases; J trimming: 3 bases; junction bases outside the gene matches: 11. In germline, CDR1 is SGHAT, CDR2 FQNNGV. The CDR3 runs 16 residues. As DNA, the CDR3 is TGTGCCAGCAGCCGACCTCGGGGGGATGGGACAGATACGCAGTATTTT. Its protein product is CASSRPRGDGTDTQYF.

V and J are TRBV6-5 and TRBJ1-3, with 9 bases aligning to TRBD1. The junction had 10 bases not matched to a gene; V was cut back by 9 bases and J by 4 bases. Germline V gene sequence: CDR1 MNHEY, CDR2 SVGAGI. The CDR3 is made up of 15 amino acids. DNA of the CDR3: TGTGCCAGTTCCGGGGACAGGGCAGGGGGAAACACCATATATTTT. This codes for CASSGDRAGGNTIYF.

The chain joins TRBV5-5 to TRBJ1-2; the D is unclear. The CDR3 totals 12 residues. Germline CDR1 reads SGHKS; CDR2 reads YYEKEE (reference sequence). Trimming pared 5 bases from V and 11 bases from J, leaving 16 bases between. The CDR3 DNA follows: TGTGCCAGCAGGAGCATGGGCTTAATGTACACCTTC. Translating gives CASRSMGLMYTF. Drawing the rest from reference TRBV5-5 and TRBJ1-2, the complete variable domain is DAGVTQSPTHLIKTRGQQVTLRCSPISGHKSVSWYQQVLGQGPQFIFQYYEKEERGRGNFPDRFSARQFPNYSSELNVNALLLGDSALYLCASRSMGLMYTFGSGTRLTVV.

The chain couples TRBV28 to TRBJ1-5; D unclear. V lost 5 bases and J 9 bases, leaving 11 bases between the germline ends. This CDR3 has 12 residues. The V gene's germline CDR1 is MDHEN and CDR2 SYDVKM. In DNA form, the CDR3 reads TGTGCCAGCAGTCCCGATAGGCGGCCCCAGCATTTT. Its translation is CASSPDRRPQHF.

This chain links TRBV28 with TRBJ2-7; D is unresolved. V gave up 6 bases and J gave up 4 bases, with 13 bases separating them. This CDR3 has 13 residues. From germline, CDR1 is MDHEN and CDR2 SYDVKM. The CDR3 DNA sequence: TGTGCCAGCAGCTTAGGACCCCTTTACGAGCAGTACTTC. This encodes CASSLGPLYEQYF.

This clone was seen a handful of times. The V gene is TRBV11-2, the J gene TRBJ1-2; D gene uncertain. This CDR3 spans 13 amino acids. V lost 5 bases to trimming and J lost 2 bases, with 9 bases between them. Germline CDR1 SGHAT, CDR2 FQNNGV. The CDR3 region is CASSHTRNYGYTF. CDR3 nucleotides: TGTGCCAGCAGCCACACCAGGAACTATGGCTACACCTTC.

The rearrangement joins TRBV5-4 to TRBJ2-6; D remains ambiguous. Germline V gene sequence: CDR1 SGHNT, CDR2 YYREEE (reference sequence). Trimming removed 0 bases from V and 0 bases from J, with 4 bases in between. The CDR3 extends over 15 amino acids. The CDR3 reads CASSLEGSGANVLTF. In DNA, the CDR3 is TGTGCCAGCAGCTTGGAAGGCTCTGGGGCCAACGTCCTGACTTTC.

CDR3 nucleotide sequence: TGTGCCAGCAGCTTGGGAGCTGATCAGCCCCAGCATTTT. Protein sequence: CASSLGADQPQHF. The chain is built from TRBV5-8 and TRBJ1-5; D is unresolved. The germline V gene encodes CDR1 SGHTS and CDR2 YDEGEE. V was pared by 0 bases and J by 5 bases, with 6 bases between. The CDR3 runs 13 residues.

The chain employs TRBV5-1 and TRBJ2-3; tentatively, D is TRBD2 (6 bases). The germline V gene has CDR1 SGHRS and CDR2 YFSETQ. V lost 4 bases and J 1 base, leaving 22 bases between the germline ends. CDR3 length: 18 residues. CDR3 DNA sequence: TGCGCCAGCAGCCCCTTAGGTGGTATAGCGGCAGGCACAGATACGCAGTATTTT. It encodes CASSPLGGIAAGTDTQYF. The entire variable domain, with the rest obtained from reference TRBV5-1 and TRBJ2-3, is as follows: KAGVTQTPRYLIKTRGQQVTLSCSPISGHRSVSWYQQTPGQGLQFLFEYFSETQRNKGNFPGRFSGRQFSNSRSEMNVSTLELGDSALYLCASSPLGGIAAGTDTQYFGPGTRLTVL.

The chain links TRBV27 to TRBJ2-1; unclear D gene. V lost 5 bases, J lost 3 bases, and 8 bases lay in between. From germline, CDR1 is MNHEY and CDR2 SMNVEV (reference sequence). The CDR3 extends over 13 amino acids. The CDR3 here is CASSTDVYNEQFF. For the CDR3, the DNA is TGTGCCAGCAGTACTGACGTCTACAATGAGCAGTTCTTC.

V usage is TRBV6-1 and J usage is TRBJ1-5; TRBD1 is a possible D gene (5 bases). V dropped 4 bases and J dropped 5 bases, with 12 bases sitting between them. This CDR3 has 14 amino acids. Germline loops: CDR1 MNHNS, CDR2 SASEGT. The CDR3 bases are TGTGCCAGCAGTGCCTTTGGGGGTGATCAGCCCCAGCATTTT. Translating it yields CASSAFGGDQPQHF.

The chain has TRBV19 and TRBJ2-2; TRBD1 is a possible D gene (6 bases). The CDR3 runs to 14 residues. The germline V gene has CDR1 LNHDA and CDR2 SQIVND (reference sequence). V was cut by 7 bases and J by 4 bases, with 13 bases left in between. Here the CDR3 reads CASKQGHFTGELFF. For the CDR3, the DNA is TGTGCCAGTAAACAGGGACACTTCACCGGGGAGCTGTTTTTT.

The chain has TRBV5-1 and TRBJ2-3; no reliable D call. Trimming took 4 bases from V and 1 from J, leaving 4 bases between them. The CDR3 consists of 12 residues. Looked up from germline, CDR1 is SGHRS and CDR2 is YFSETQ. The CDR3: CASSPRTDTQYF. The CDR3 nucleotides are TGCGCCAGCAGCCCACGCACAGATACGCAGTATTTT.

The chain couples TRBV6-1 to TRBJ2-2; 12 bases align to TRBD2. The germline CDR1 and CDR2 sequences are MNHNS and SASEGT. The CDR3 is 15 amino acids. V trimming: 1 base; J trimming: 6 bases; junction bases outside the gene matches: 0. As DNA, the CDR3 is TGTGCCAGCAGTGAAGGACTAGCGGGAGCCGGGGAGCTGTTTTTT. It encodes CASSEGLAGAGELFF.

The chain employs TRBV7-9 and TRBJ1-1; 7 positions match TRBD1. Looked up from germline, CDR1 is SEHNR and CDR2 is FQNEAQ (reference sequence). The CDR3 has 19 amino acids. V lost 5 bases, J lost 0 bases, and 18 bases stayed unmatched. CDR3 in DNA: TGTGCCAGCAGCCGAACTACGTACCGGGACAGATCCATGAACACTGAAGCTTTCTTT. Residues: CASSRTTYRDRSMNTEAFF.

The chain uses TRBV6-5 and TRBJ1-2, with D uncertain. V lost 7 bases, J lost 0 bases, and 15 bases lay in between. The CDR3 contains 15 residues. The germline CDR1 and CDR2 sequences are MNHEY and SVGAGI. The CDR3 bases are TGTGCCAGCACCCCGGCGCGACTTACTAACTATGGCTACACCTTC. As protein: CASTPARLTNYGYTF.

The chain combines TRBV7-2 with TRBJ1-4; D is unclear. The CDR3 is 14 amino acids. Germline CDR1 SGHTA, CDR2 FQGNSA. Trimming removed 3 bases from V and 4 bases from J, with 9 bases in between. Written as DNA, the CDR3 is TGTGCCAGCAGCTTCGAGCGACTTAATGAAAAACTGTTTTTT. Translated: CASSFERLNEKLFF.

This clone was counted a single time. CDR3 in DNA: TGTGCCAGTAGTGTCTTGGACAGGGTTTATGGCTACACCTTC. This gives the protein CASSVLDRVYGYTF. V is TRBV19 and J is TRBJ1-2, with 8 bases matching TRBD1. V gave up 5 bases and J gave up 5 bases; unmatched junction bases: 7. CDR1 LNHDA and CDR2 SQIVND come from the germline V gene (reference sequence). CDR3 length equals 14 residues.

This chain joins TRBV28 and TRBJ1-2; D is perhaps TRBD1 (6 bases). Deletions cut 1 base from V and 8 bases from J, with 14 bases between. The germline gives CDR1 MDHEN, CDR2 SYDVKM. This CDR3 has 14 residues. The CDR3 DNA reads TGTGCCAGCAGTTTATTAGGGGGGGTAGCGGGCTACACCTTC. This codes for CASSLLGGVAGYTF.

J is TRBJ1-1 and V is TRBV14; 8 bases fit TRBD1. Germline V gene sequence: CDR1 SGHDN, CDR2 FVKESK. CDR3 length equals 15 residues. Germline trimming cut 4 bases from V and 1 base from J; bases unmatched to any gene: 5. The chain's CDR3 is CASSPRTGPNTEAFF. The CDR3, as DNA: TGTGCCAGCAGCCCCCGGACAGGGCCGAACACTGAAGCTTTCTTT.

This clone has more than one count but fewer than ten. This chain joins TRBV7-2 and TRBJ2-3; D is uncertain. The germline gives CDR1 SGHTA, CDR2 FQGNSA. Trimming took off 6 bases at V and 3 bases at J, with 7 bases between the two ends. The CDR3 has 12 amino acids. Here the CDR3 reads CASSRATDTQYF. CDR3 DNA sequence: TGTGCCAGCAGTCGGGCGACAGATACGCAGTATTTT. Drawing the rest from reference TRBV7-2 and TRBJ2-3, the complete variable domain is GAGVSQSPSNKVTEKGKDVELRCDPISGHTALYWYRQSLGQGLEFLIYFQGNSAPDKSGLPSDRFSAERTGGSVSTLTIQRTQQEDSAVYLCASSRATDTQYFGPGTRLTVL.

This rearrangement joins TRBV5-6 to TRBJ1-5, with a tentative D call TRBD1 (5 bases). The germline V gene has CDR1 SGHDT and CDR2 YYEEEE. This CDR3 comprises 17 residues. V was cut by 4 bases and J by 2 bases, with 19 bases left in between. The CDR3 sequence: CASSRGEGLRGNQPQHF. The CDR3 nucleotides read TGTGCCAGCAGCCGGGGGGAAGGCCTTCGGGGCAATCAGCCCCAGCATTTT.

This clone came up once. J is TRBJ1-2 and V is TRBV7-2; no clear D. CDR1 and CDR2 (germline): SGHTA, FQGNSA. V was pared by 5 bases and J by 7 bases, with 20 bases between. There are 15 residues in the CDR3. The CDR3, as DNA: TGTGCCAGCAGCGCGGTTCTTACTGAAACTAGTGGCTACACCTTC. It yields the protein CASSAVLTETSGYTF.

J is TRBJ2-1 and V is TRBV18, with 9 bases matching TRBD2. Germline loops: CDR1 KGHSH, CDR2 LQKENI. CDR3 length equals 14 residues. The J segment lost 7 bases and the V segment lost 0 bases, leaving 1 base of the junction unmatched. CDR3 loop: CASSPPLAGNEQFF. As DNA, the CDR3 is TGTGCCAGCTCACCACCGCTAGCGGGGAATGAGCAGTTCTTC.

The CDR3 bases are TGTGCCAGCAGCTTCGGGACAGGGATGTTCTACGAGCAGTACTTC. Translating it yields CASSFGTGMFYEQYF. The gene calls are TRBV28 and TRBJ2-7; 9 bases fit TRBD1. Germline-derived CDR1 and CDR2 are MDHEN and SYDVKM. This CDR3 has 15 residues. Trimming took 6 bases from V and 3 from J; bases not matched to a gene: 9.

Concerning this clone: The sample contains more than one DNA sequence encoding this CDR3. V is TRBV5-1 and J is TRBJ1-5; no definite D call. V was trimmed by 4 bases and J by 0 bases, leaving 8 bases between them. Germline values: CDR1 SGHRS, CDR2 YFSETQ. The CDR3 has 14 amino acids. This chain's CDR3 is CASSPDTSNQPQHF. The CDR3 DNA reads as TGCGCCAGCAGCCCTGACACTAGCAATCAGCCCCAGCATTTT.